This T cell receptor (beta chain) derives from a study of cytomegalovirus exposure and HLA in healthy donors. Study-level results: Trimming of TCR beta V- and J-genes showed a link, identified in a later analysis, to a missense DCLRE1C variant.

60 Vbeta and 13 Jbeta primers were used in PCR. Assay: immunoSEQ multiplex PCR; the TCRdb copy retains only in-frame clones and omits some. The sample has about 200,000 clones; roughly 80% are singletons. About this clone: The antigen remains undetermined.

This clonotype originated in a man aged 30 to 39 in good health and CMV-seronegative. Specimen: PBMCs.

The CDR3 region has the DNA TGTGCCAGCAGTCAGACGCAGGTGAATCAGCCCCAGCATTTT. Translated: CASSQTQVNQPQHF. This chain joins TRBV6-5 and TRBJ1-5; D gene unclear. Germline CDR1 is MNHEY and CDR2 is SVGAGI. CDR3 size: 14 residues. V lost 5 bases and J lost 4, with 12 bases in between.